These 5 T cell receptor beta chains share one sample of origin, sequenced in a study of blood T cells in healthy people across ages. Combining a sample-barcoded 5' primer with a J-beta primer mix, a second PCR ran for about 7 to 11 cycles. TCRdb itself ran the 5' RACE reads through MiXCR, one entry per CDR3 protein. The table records 1.5 million to 2 million distinct CDR3 sequences, roughly 27% of them present only once. Source material: blood. The receptor set was obtained from a woman younger than 45 in good health.

The chain is built from TRBV10-3 and TRBJ2-5; possibly TRBD1 for D (7 bases). CDR1 ENHRY and CDR2 SYGVKD come from the germline V gene. The V end lost 10 bases, the J end lost 1 base, and 13 bases lay between the germline ends. This CDR3 has 13 amino acids. The DNA of the CDR3 is TGTGCCACCAGCCAGGGGGGCCAAGAGACCCAGTACTTC. This encodes CATSQGGQETQYF.

This clonotype appeared a single time. V and J are TRBV5-1 and TRBJ2-1; 8 bases are a match to TRBD2. The V segment lost 5 bases and the J segment 3 bases; nucleotides outside the gene matches: 13. CDR1 is SGHRS and CDR2 is YFSETQ in the germline V gene. The CDR3 sequence is 17 residues long. CDR3 sequence (DNA): TGCGCCAGCAGTGACTCGGTAACTAGCGGTTACTACAATGAGCAGTTCTTC. Its translation: CASSDSVTSGYYNEQFF.

The chain employs TRBV29-1 and TRBJ2-1; 7 nucleotides line up with TRBD2. The V and J ends lost 4 bases and 4 bases, in that order; junction bases with no gene match: 13. Per the germline V gene, CDR1 is SQVTM and CDR2 is ANQGSEA. The CDR3 is made up of 16 amino acids. CDR3 sequence reads: CSVVGGNDGRYNEQFF. The CDR3 DNA follows: TGCAGCGTTGTGGGGGGTAATGACGGGAGGTACAATGAGCAGTTCTTC.

This chain links TRBV4-1 with TRBJ2-3; D call uncertain. The CDR3 is made up of 12 amino acids. The ends were cut back, 8 bases at V and 5 bases at J, with 11 bases in the middle. CDR1 and CDR2 from the germline V gene are MGHRA and YSYEKL. Here the CDR3 reads CASPSRGDTQYF. The CDR3 coding sequence is TGCGCCAGCCCGTCAAGAGGAGATACGCAGTATTTT.

Turning to this clonotype: One junction end does not reproduce the germline sequence, and a read error may be involved. This rearrangement joins TRBV25-1 to TRBJ2-5, with D perhaps matching TRBD1 (5 bases). This CDR3 is built from 15 residues. CDR1 MGHDK and CDR2 SYGVNS come from the germline V gene. The CDR3 spells CACSVGSGFRETQYF. The DNA of the CDR3 is TGTGCCTGCAGTGTCGGTTCAGGGTTTCGGGAGACCCAGTACTTC.